These 12 T cell receptor beta chains share one sample of origin, sequenced in a study of blood T cells in healthy people across ages. A J-beta primer mix and a sample-barcoded 5' primer were used in a second PCR of roughly 6 to 11 cycles. TCRdb processed the 5' RACE reads anew with MiXCR; each CDR3 protein has one entry. The sample yields approximately 800,000 distinct CDR3 sequences, around 62% seen once. Material: blood. These receptors came from a man between 25 and 39 years old in good health.

The genes are TRBV7-9 and TRBJ2-4, with D possibly being TRBD2 (5 bases). CDR3 length equals 11 residues. Per germline, CDR1 SEHNR and CDR2 FQNEAQ (reference sequence). V lost 1 base and J lost 15, with 10 bases in between. CDR3 in amino acids: CASSLEAEGYF. CDR3 DNA: TGTGCCAGCAGCTTAGAGGCCGAGGGGTACTTC.

The chain's CDR3 is CASSPRNRLAGGGYEQYF. The DNA for the CDR3 is TGTGCCAGCAGTCCTAGAAACCGGCTAGCGGGGGGCGGGTACGAGCAGTACTTC. The chain recombines TRBV12-3 or TRBV12-4 with TRBJ2-7, with 11 bases identical to TRBD2. The CDR3 is 18 amino acids. The J segment lost 4 bases and the V segment lost 5 bases, leaving 16 bases of the junction unmatched.

This chain joins TRBV29-1 and TRBJ1-1, with 7 bases lining up with TRBD1. There are 14 residues in the CDR3. The germline V gene encodes CDR1 SQVTM and CDR2 ANQGSEA. V was pared by 4 bases and J by 3 bases, with 8 bases of the junction left unmatched. The CDR3 sequence is CSVGVGTVYTEAFF. As DNA, the CDR3 is TGCAGCGTTGGTGTCGGGACAGTCTACACTGAAGCTTTCTTT.

This clonotype was seen only once. Given a much more abundant clone one base away, this may be a read error. The gene calls are TRBV5-1 and TRBJ2-3; D unresolved. Germline values: CDR1 SGHRS, CDR2 YFSETQ. This CDR3 is 17 amino acids long. Trimming stripped 3 bases from V and 2 bases from J, with 19 bases between. CDR3 coding DNA: TGCGCCAGCAGCTGGGCCGGCAGGCTCCACCCCACAGATACGCAGTATTTT. It is translated as CASSWAGRLHPTDTQYF. The full variable domain, rest sourced from reference TRBV5-1 and TRBJ2-3, is KAGVTQTPRYLIKTRGQQVTLSCSPISGHRSVSWYQQTPGQGLQFLFEYFSETQRNKGNFPGRFSGRQFSNSRSEMNVSTLELGDSALYLCASSWAGRLHPTDTQYFGPGTRLTVL.

The chain has TRBV5-4 and TRBJ2-1, with 11 bases matching TRBD2. Per the germline V gene, CDR1 is SGHNT and CDR2 is YYREEE (reference sequence). The CDR3 covers 14 residues. J was trimmed by 7 bases and V by 3 bases; bases with no gene match: 3. The CDR3 bases are TGTGCCAGCAGCTCGACTAGCGGGGCTAATGAGCAGTTCTTC. Translated, it gives CASSSTSGANEQFF.

The chain has TRBV6-2 or TRBV6-3 and TRBJ2-3, with TRBD1 matching over 11 bases. With 5 bases clipped from V and 8 bases from J, the junction kept 6 bases outside the gene matches. The V gene's germline CDR1 is MNHEY and CDR2 SVGEGT. The CDR3 consists of 14 residues. CDR3 nucleotide sequence: TGTGCCAGCAGTCGGGACAGGGGGAAGGGTACGCAGTATTTT. Translated, it gives CASSRDRGKGTQYF.

The J gene is TRBJ2-7, the V gene TRBV7-2; 10 bases align to TRBD1. The CDR3 runs 15 residues. J lost 1 base, V lost 5 bases, and 5 bases had no gene match. The germline V gene has CDR1 SGHTA and CDR2 FQGNSA. CDR3 in amino acids: CASSTGTGASYEQYF. DNA for the CDR3: TGTGCCAGCAGCACCGGGACAGGGGCATCCTACGAGCAGTACTTC.

This chain joins TRBV10-3 and TRBJ2-5; 9 bases map to TRBD1. From germline, CDR1 is ENHRY and CDR2 SYGVKD. This CDR3 comprises 15 residues. V was clipped by 7 bases and J by 11 bases; unmatched bases: 17. The CDR3 sequence: CAINLDRGLIDGQYF. CDR3 DNA sequence: TGTGCCATCAACCTAGACAGGGGGTTGATCGATGGGCAGTACTTC.

The chain combines TRBV4-1 with TRBJ2-1, with D perhaps TRBD1 or TRBD2 (5 bases each). This CDR3 is built from 15 residues. The V end was cut by 5 bases, the J end by 5 bases, with 16 bases between. Germline values: CDR1 MGHRA, CDR2 YSYEKL. This CDR3 is CASSEMGVNDNEQFF. The CDR3 DNA reads as TGCGCCAGCAGCGAAATGGGGGTTAACGACAATGAGCAGTTCTTC.

The J gene is TRBJ2-4, the V gene TRBV11-3; D is uncertain. Germline V gene sequence: CDR1 SGHNT, CDR2 YENEEA. The V end lost 1 base, the J end lost 8 bases, and 15 bases lay between the germline ends. The CDR3 is made up of 15 amino acids. The DNA of the CDR3 is TGTGCCAGCAGCTTAGGGACCGCTCCTCTTGACATTCAGTACTTC. This sequence encodes CASSLGTAPLDIQYF.

A few counts support this clonotype. The genes are TRBV12-3 or TRBV12-4 and TRBJ2-3; D assignment may be TRBD1 or TRBD2 (7 bases each). Trimming pared 5 bases from V and 1 base from J, leaving 13 bases between. The CDR3 runs to 15 residues. The CDR3 sequence is CASSPRGGRTDTQYF. In DNA form, the CDR3 reads TGTGCCAGCAGTCCCAGGGGGGGACGCACAGATACGCAGTATTTT.

The chain links TRBV3-1 to TRBJ1-6; possible D gene TRBD1, 5 bases. V was trimmed by 4 bases and J by 8 bases, leaving 12 bases between them. This CDR3 has 14 residues. Looked up from germline, CDR1 is LGHDT and CDR2 is YNNKEL (reference sequence). The CDR3 sequence: CASSLGTRDSPLHF. DNA of the CDR3: TGTGCCAGCAGCCTTGGGACTCGAGATTCACCCCTCCACTTT.